These 15 T cell receptor beta chains were all obtained from the same sample, sequenced in a study of blood T cell repertoires in COVID-19. Sequencing used immunoSEQ multiplex PCR; TCRdb keeps in-frame clones, though not all of them. The data contain 410,000 or so clones, about 91% of them singletons. Sample: peripheral blood. The receptors originated from a woman aged 40 to 50 with COVID-19, enrolled during active disease.

V is TRBV7-2 and J is TRBJ2-7; the match to TRBD2 covers 9 bases. The CDR3 runs to 17 residues. Germline values: CDR1 SGHTA, CDR2 FQGNSA. V lost 1 base to trimming and J lost 1 base; unmatched junction nucleotides: 8. The CDR3 region is CASSLVSRAGGSYEQYF. CDR3 coding DNA: TGTGCCAGCAGCTTAGTCAGTAGAGCGGGAGGTTCCTACGAGCAGTACTTC. The full variable domain, rest sourced from reference TRBV7-2 and TRBJ2-7, is GAGVSQSPSNKVTEKGKDVELRCDPISGHTALYWYRQSLGQGLEFLIYFQGNSAPDKSGLPSDRFSAERTGGSVSTLTIQRTQQEDSAVYLCASSLVSRAGGSYEQYFGPGTRLTVT.

The rearrangement uses TRBV29-1 and TRBJ1-2, with TRBD1 as a possible D gene (6 bases). V was pared by 3 bases and J by 3 bases, with 14 bases between. CDR1 is SQVTM, CDR2 ANQGSEA, per germline. This CDR3 has 14 amino acids. The CDR3 protein is CSVDGQGRDYGYTF. CDR3 bases: TGCAGCGTTGACGGCCAGGGGAGGGACTATGGCTACACCTTC. Combining the CDR3 with reference TRBV29-1 and TRBJ1-2 gives the whole variable domain SAVISQKPSRDICQRGTSLTIQCQVDSQVTMMFWYRQQPGQSLTLIATANQGSEATYESGFVIDKFPISRPNLTFSTLTVSNMSPEDSSIYLCSVDGQGRDYGYTFGSGTRLTVV.

This clone was seen once. The chain is built from TRBV15 and TRBJ2-7, with a weak D call TRBD2 (5 bases). The V and J ends lost 0 bases and 0 bases respectively, with 18 bases between them. Per germline, CDR1 LNHNV and CDR2 YYDKDF (reference sequence). This CDR3 region has 18 residues. CDR3 sequence: CATSRDASSPRASYEQYF. The CDR3 nucleotides read TGTGCCACCAGCAGAGATGCCTCTAGCCCTAGGGCCTCCTACGAGCAGTACTTC.

Details on this clone: Other DNA variants within this sample encode the same CDR3. The chain links TRBV5-4 to TRBJ1-4; D call uncertain. The CDR3 covers 12 residues. Germline V gives CDR1 SGHNT, CDR2 YYREEE (reference sequence). Trimming shortened V by 4 bases and J by 8 bases, and 9 bases separated the two germline ends. Here the CDR3 DNA reads TGTGCCAGCAGCCTGCCGGGGGAAAAACTGTTTTTT. Its protein is CASSLPGEKLFF.

With regard to this clone: One junction end does not reproduce the germline sequence, and a read error may be involved. This rearrangement joins TRBV7-7 to TRBJ2-1, with 8 positions matching TRBD2. Germline V gene lookup returns CDR1 SSHAT and CDR2 FNYEAQ (reference sequence). The CDR3 totals 15 residues. CDR3 coding DNA: TGTGCTAGCAGCTTAGGCAGCGGGAGAAACAATGAGCAGTTCTTC. Protein: CASSLGSGRNNEQFF.

This clone was recorded once. The chain has TRBV7-3 and TRBJ1-3; no firm D call. The germline CDR1 and CDR2 sequences are SGHTA and FQGTGA. The CDR3 loop spans 14 amino acids. The germline V and J ends were trimmed by 5 bases and 2 bases, with 10 bases remaining between them. The CDR3 loop is CASSLYGTGNTIYF. In DNA form, the CDR3 reads TGTGCCAGCAGCCTCTACGGGACTGGAAACACCATATATTTT.

This rearrangement joins TRBV19 to TRBJ2-4, with 8 bases that match TRBD1. The ends lost 8 bases at V and 0 bases at J; junction bases unmatched: 18. This CDR3 spans 19 amino acids. CDR1 is LNHDA, CDR2 SQIVND, per germline (reference sequence). CDR3 region: CASGPGQALLGLAKNIQYF. The CDR3 DNA is TGTGCCAGTGGACCGGGACAGGCACTCTTGGGTCTAGCCAAAAACATTCAGTACTTC.

V usage is TRBV5-1 and J usage is TRBJ1-2; D is possibly TRBD1 (5 bases). V lost 1 base, J lost 6 bases, and 13 bases lay in between. The CDR3 totals 14 residues. Germline-derived CDR1 and CDR2 are SGHRS and YFSETQ. The CDR3 is CASSLFQGGDGYTF. DNA of the CDR3: TGCGCCAGCAGCTTGTTCCAGGGCGGGGATGGCTACACCTTC.

The sample holds one count of this clone. The chain has TRBV5-1 and TRBJ2-5; TRBD2 agrees at 12 bases. CDR3 length: 15 amino acids. V trimming: 4 bases; J trimming: 2 bases; junction bases outside the gene matches: 3. The germline CDR1 and CDR2 sequences are SGHRS and YFSETQ. The CDR3 spells CASSRGTSGQETQYF. CDR3 sequence (DNA): TGCGCCAGCAGCCGGGGGACTAGCGGGCAAGAGACCCAGTACTTC.

The chain couples TRBV5-1 to TRBJ2-5; 7 bases are shared with TRBD1. The germline CDR1 and CDR2 sequences are SGHRS and YFSETQ. This CDR3 has 15 amino acids. Losses at the gene ends were 0 bases for V and 2 bases for J; bases not matched to a gene: 4. The CDR3 sequence is CASSLEQGKQETQYF. The CDR3 nucleotides are TGCGCCAGCAGCTTGGAACAGGGGAAACAAGAGACCCAGTACTTC.

The J gene is TRBJ2-3, the V gene TRBV21-1; TRBD2 was called by the table and not checked on the DNA. TRBV21-1 is a listed pseudogene. CDR3 length equals 14 residues. CDR3 bases: TGTGCCAGCAGCAAAATTCGCCACGGGGATACGCAGTATTTT. Translation: CASSKIRHGDTQYF.

The CDR3 is CAWSVRRSVEKLFF. CDR3 DNA sequence: TGTGCCTGGAGTGTACGTCGGTCGGTGGAAAAACTGTTTTTT. The V call is TRBV30, the J call TRBJ1-4, with D uncertain. CDR1 is GTSNPN and CDR2 is SVGIG in the germline V gene (reference sequence). V gave up 0 bases and J gave up 8 bases, with 13 bases separating them. This CDR3 spans 14 amino acids.

This clone came up once. At one of its ends the junction is not consistent with the germline gene, which may arise from a read error. The chain links TRBV7-7 to TRBJ2-2; D may be TRBD2 (6 bases). The length of the CDR3 is 16 residues. CDR1 is SSHAT and CDR2 is FNYEAQ in the germline V gene (reference sequence). The CDR3 bases are TGTGCTAGCAGCCCCTCGAAGTTGGCGGGATCCGGGGAGCTGTTTTTT. Its translation: CASSPSKLAGSGELFF.

As DNA, the CDR3 is TGTGCCAGACGGGACAGTCCTAATCAGCCCCAGCATTTT. Translating gives CARRDSPNQPQHF. The V call is TRBV30, the J call TRBJ1-5; 7 bases match TRBD1. Germline values: CDR1 GTSNPN, CDR2 SVGIG (reference sequence). The CDR3 is 13 amino acids. V was clipped by 8 bases and J by 4 bases; unmatched bases: 8.

The gene calls are TRBV6-5 and TRBJ1-2; 7 bases agree with TRBD1. The germline gives CDR1 MNHEY, CDR2 SVGAGI. This CDR3 comprises 12 residues. Trimming cost V 7 bases and J 5 bases; bases outside gene matches: 4. CDR3 residues: CASKGQIYGYTF. Here the CDR3 DNA reads TGTGCCAGCAAGGGACAGATATATGGCTACACCTTC.